The entry below describes one TCR beta chain. Sequencing was performed with immunoSEQ multiplex PCR; in TCRdb, only in-frame clones are kept and a portion is missing. In the table there are under 200,000 clones, approximately 84% of which are singletons. The sample belongs to a study of blood T cell repertoires in COVID-19. The wider study: PBMCs, B-cell-depleted T cells, or T cells provided the cDNA or gDNA that made up the material.

Sequencing was carried out using peripheral blood. This sequence originates from a woman aged 80 or over with COVID-19, enrolled during active disease.

This chain's CDR3 is CASSRSGGLETQYF. The CDR3 bases are TGTGCCAGCAGCCGGAGCGGGGGTCTGGAGACCCAGTACTTC. This rearrangement joins TRBV7-2 to TRBJ2-5; 8 bases align to TRBD2. Germline CDR1 is SGHTA and CDR2 is FQGNSA. The V segment lost 5 bases and the J segment 5 bases; nucleotides outside the gene matches: 7. The CDR3 extends over 14 amino acids.